The 27 T cell receptor beta chains below come from one sample, sequenced in a study of PD-L1 blockade in urothelial cancer. This table comes from immunoSEQ multiplex PCR, and its TCRdb copy is limited to in-frame clones, with some not included. The sample has about 38,000 clones; 86% are singletons. The time point here: peripheral blood 6 weeks after treatment start. The material sequenced was PBMCs, taken around atezolizumab (anti-PD-L1) treatment. These TCRs come from a man aged 55 to 70 with urothelial cancer.

The chain combines TRBV11-2 with TRBJ2-7; 10 bases map to TRBD2. V was pared by 7 bases and J by 0 bases, with 12 bases of the junction left unmatched. There are 17 residues in the CDR3. Germline CDR1 and CDR2: SGHAT and FQNNGV. This CDR3 is CASNVLWGTSDSYEQYF. In nucleotides, the CDR3 is TGTGCCAGCAACGTACTTTGGGGGACTAGCGACTCCTACGAGCAGTACTTC.

V usage is TRBV18 and J usage is TRBJ1-2; TRBD1 matches at 7 bases. The trim removed 6 bases at V and 7 bases at J, leaving 11 bases unmatched. The CDR3 totals 14 residues. Germline CDR1 reads KGHSH; CDR2 reads LQKENI. The CDR3 region has the DNA TGTGCCAGCTCGCCAGAAACAGGGGAGTCTGGCTACACCTTC. Its translation: CASSPETGESGYTF. Drawing the rest from reference TRBV18 and TRBJ1-2, the complete variable domain is NAGVMQNPRHLVRRRGQEARLRCSPMKGHSHVYWYRQLPEEGLKFMVYLQKENIIDESGMPKERFSAEFPKEGPSILRIQQVVRGDSAAYFCASSPETGESGYTFGSGTRLTVV.

This chain connects TRBV7-9 to TRBJ2-1; 11 bases are shared with TRBD2. The germline gives CDR1 SEHNR, CDR2 FQNEAQ (reference sequence). V was clipped by 2 bases and J by 5 bases; unmatched bases: 2. The CDR3 spans 15 residues. The CDR3 sequence is CASSLQLAGDNEQFF. In nucleotides, the CDR3 is TGTGCCAGCAGCTTACAACTAGCGGGAGACAATGAGCAGTTCTTC. The full variable domain, rest sourced from reference TRBV7-9 and TRBJ2-1, is DTGVSQNPRHKITKRGQNVTFRCDPISEHNRLYWYRQTLGQGPEFLTYFQNEAQLEKSRLLSDRFSAERPKGSFSTLEIQRTEQGDSAMYLCASSLQLAGDNEQFFGPGTRLTVL.

V usage is TRBV7-2 and J usage is TRBJ2-3; perhaps TRBD2 as D (5 bases). CDR3 size: 13 residues. V gave up 5 bases and J gave up 6 bases, with 12 bases separating them. CDR1 and CDR2 from the germline V gene are SGHTA and FQGNSA. CDR3 sequence reads: CASSHKTGDTQYF. The CDR3 nucleotides are TGTGCCAGCAGCCATAAAACGGGGGATACGCAGTATTTT.

This chain joins TRBV12-5 and TRBJ2-7; TRBD1 aligns across 9 bases. This CDR3 contains 15 residues. Germline lookup yields CDR1 LGHNT and CDR2 FRNRAP. Germline trimming cut 5 bases from V and 7 bases from J; bases unmatched to any gene: 12. CDR3 sequence reads: CASGRGTGGTWEQYF. CDR3 in DNA: TGTGCTAGTGGTCGCGGCACAGGGGGCACCTGGGAGCAGTACTTC.

This chain links TRBV7-9 with TRBJ1-1; the D gene is possibly TRBD1 (5 bases). Per the germline V gene, CDR1 is SEHNR and CDR2 is FQNEAQ (reference sequence). CDR3 size: 11 residues. V was trimmed by 5 bases and J by 6 bases, leaving 7 bases between them. In DNA, the CDR3 is TGTGCCAGCAGCCCCAGGGCTGAAGCTTTCTTT. It yields the protein CASSPRAEAFF.

The genes are TRBV20-1 and TRBJ2-3; no definite D call. The CDR3 length is 11 residues. V was trimmed by 5 bases and J by 5 bases, leaving 8 bases between them. In germline, CDR1 is DFQATT, CDR2 SNEGSKA (reference sequence). CDR3 in amino acids: CSALPGDTQYF. Here the CDR3 DNA reads TGCAGTGCTCTCCCCGGAGATACGCAGTATTTT.

The chain links TRBV5-4 to TRBJ2-7, with TRBD1 matching 8 bases. The CDR3 totals 12 residues. The germline CDR1 and CDR2 sequences are SGHNT and YYREEE (reference sequence). The V segment lost 5 bases and the J segment 3 bases; nucleotides outside the gene matches: 1. The CDR3, as DNA: TGTGCCAGCAGGGGACAGGACTACGAGCAGTACTTC. This translates into CASRGQDYEQYF.

The table lists this clone with a few counts. The genes are TRBV11-3 and TRBJ2-2; D remains ambiguous. The CDR3 extends over 15 amino acids. Germline loops: CDR1 SGHNT, CDR2 YENEEA. The V end was cut by 5 bases, the J end by 2 bases, with 12 bases between. The DNA for the CDR3 is TGTGCCAGCAGCCCAAGGAGCTCCAACACCGGGGAGCTGTTTTTT. As protein: CASSPRSSNTGELFF.

This chain joins TRBV12-5 and TRBJ1-4, with D possibly TRBD1 on 6 matching bases. This CDR3 has 20 residues. With 2 bases removed from V and 8 bases from J, the gap between germline ends came to 30 bases. Germline V gives CDR1 LGHNT, CDR2 FRNRAP. This chain's CDR3 is CASGLRTRGIPGRSREKLFF. The CDR3 nucleotides are TGTGCTAGTGGTTTGCGAACCAGGGGCATACCCGGACGGTCGAGAGAAAAACTGTTTTTT.

The rearrangement links TRBV9 to TRBJ2-3; 9 nucleotides match TRBD1. The CDR3 loop spans 19 amino acids. From germline, CDR1 is SGDLS and CDR2 YYNGEE. J lost 7 bases, V lost 1 base, and 19 bases had no gene match. The chain's CDR3 is CASSVFRTGRGQGLHTQYF. The CDR3 bases are TGTGCCAGCAGCGTATTTCGGACGGGAAGAGGACAGGGGTTACATACGCAGTATTTT. The variable domain in full, completed from reference TRBV9 and TRBJ2-3, reads DSGVTQTPKHLITATGQRVTLRCSPRSGDLSVYWYQQSLDQGLQFLIQYYNGEERAKGNILERFSAQQFPDLHSELNLSSLELGDSALYFCASSVFRTGRGQGLHTQYFGPGTRLTVL.

The chain joins TRBV9 to TRBJ2-3; D may be TRBD1 (6 bases). The CDR3 length is 15 residues. V was pared by 0 bases and J by 3 bases, with 11 bases between. Per the germline V gene, CDR1 is SGDLS and CDR2 is YYNGEE. The CDR3 loop reads CASSVAQGRTDTQYF. The CDR3 DNA sequence: TGTGCCAGCAGCGTAGCACAGGGAAGAACAGATACGCAGTATTTT.

J is TRBJ2-1 and V is TRBV7-2; 9 bases are a match to TRBD2. The V segment lost 7 bases and the J segment 4 bases; nucleotides outside the gene matches: 8. The CDR3 has 15 amino acids. Germline CDR1 reads SGHTA; CDR2 reads FQGNSA. Here the CDR3 DNA reads TGTGCCAGCACCCCTAGCGGGGAGTCTTACAATGAGCAGTTCTTC. Encoded protein: CASTPSGESYNEQFF.

The gene calls are TRBV30 and TRBJ2-5, with 8 bases that match TRBD2. In germline, CDR1 is GTSNPN, CDR2 SVGIG (reference sequence). V gave up 0 bases and J gave up 0 bases; unmatched junction bases: 3. The CDR3 consists of 15 residues. CDR3 amino acids: CAWSVDSGNQETQYF. The CDR3, as DNA: TGTGCCTGGAGTGTGGATAGCGGGAACCAAGAGACCCAGTACTTC.

The J gene is TRBJ2-3, the V gene TRBV5-6; 7 bases are a match to TRBD2. The CDR3 consists of 17 residues. Germline V lookup: CDR1 SGHDT, CDR2 YYEEEE. Trimming took 1 base from V and 0 from J; bases not matched to a gene: 8. The chain's CDR3 is CASSLRLDSGSTDTQYF. The CDR3, as DNA: TGTGCCAGCAGCTTGAGGTTGGATAGCGGGAGCACAGATACGCAGTATTTT.

The gene calls are TRBV2 and TRBJ1-6; TRBD1 matches 9 bases. This CDR3 is built from 15 residues. V shed 4 bases, J shed 10 bases, and the junction held 8 bases outside the gene matches. Germline V gives CDR1 SNHLY, CDR2 FYNNEI. CDR3 sequence: CASSVPGQGNSPLHF. The CDR3 bases are TGTGCCAGCAGTGTCCCGGGACAGGGTAACTCACCCCTCCACTTT.

The chain has TRBV6-4 and TRBJ1-1; 8 bases are shared with TRBD1. The length of the CDR3 is 14 residues. After removal of 6 bases from V and 3 bases from J, the junction contained 6 bases not matched to a gene. The germline V gene has CDR1 MRHNA and CDR2 SNTAGT. Written as DNA, the CDR3 is TGTGCCAGCAGAAGGACAGGGACCGACACTGAAGCTTTCTTT. Its protein is CASRRTGTDTEAFF.

On this clone itself: At one boundary the junction diverges from the germline segment, which might be a read error. CDR3 sequence (DNA): TGTGCCAGCAGCCAAGATGCAAACACGGACAGGTGGGACTTC. The encoded protein is CASSQDANTDRWDF. This chain uses TRBV4-2 with TRBJ1-2, with 7 bases identical to TRBD1. CDR3 size: 14 residues. Germline values: CDR1 LGHNA, CDR2 YNFKEQ.

The V and J genes are TRBV10-2 and TRBJ2-1, with TRBD2 matching over 9 bases. Germline-derived CDR1 and CDR2 are WSHSY and SAAADI. The junction had 13 bases not matched to a gene; V was cut back by 7 bases and J by 6 bases. This CDR3 has 16 amino acids. CDR3 sequence: CASTAAGTSMPNEQFF. The CDR3 DNA reads TGCGCCAGCACTGCAGCCGGGACTAGCATGCCCAATGAGCAGTTCTTC.

This chain joins TRBV7-8 and TRBJ1-2; weak D call: TRBD1 (5 bases). With 4 bases removed from V and 8 bases from J, the gap between germline ends came to 20 bases. Germline-derived CDR1 and CDR2 are SGHVS and FQNEAQ. The CDR3 covers 15 residues. The CDR3 region is CASSYGFPGLEGYTF. In DNA, the CDR3 is TGTGCCAGCAGCTACGGCTTCCCGGGACTAGAGGGCTACACCTTC.

This clone was detected only once. The chain couples TRBV5-4 to TRBJ2-3, with D possibly TRBD1 on 6 matching bases. The CDR3 extends over 14 amino acids. V dropped 4 bases and J dropped 4 bases, with 13 bases sitting between them. Germline V gives CDR1 SGHNT, CDR2 YYREEE (reference sequence). The CDR3 sequence: CASSRTGLADTQYF. Here the CDR3 DNA reads TGTGCCAGCAGCCGAACAGGGTTAGCAGATACGCAGTATTTT.

The rearrangement links TRBV6-4 to TRBJ2-2; no clear D. Trimming pared 0 bases from V and 5 bases from J, leaving 4 bases between. Per germline, CDR1 MRHNA and CDR2 SNTAGT. The CDR3 is made up of 13 amino acids. The CDR3 protein is CASSDSQTGELFF. CDR3 nucleotides: TGTGCCAGCAGTGACTCACAAACCGGGGAGCTGTTTTTT.

V and J are TRBV11-3 and TRBJ2-1; a weak D match, TRBD2 (7 bases). Germline V CDR1 and CDR2: SGHNT, YENEEA. The CDR3 length is 15 residues. With 7 bases removed from V and 9 bases from J, the gap between germline ends came to 22 bases. CDR3 in DNA: TGTGCCAGCAACAAAGGGGGGGCCCCTTCGGGTGAGCAGTTCTTC. As protein: CASNKGGAPSGEQFF.

The V call is TRBV28, the J call TRBJ1-1, with D possibly TRBD1 on 5 matching bases. The V end lost 6 bases, the J end lost 13 bases, and 27 bases lay between the germline ends. The CDR3 length is 15 residues. The germline V gene has CDR1 MDHEN and CDR2 SYDVKM. CDR3 sequence: CASSSNWGEIERYFF. CDR3 sequence (DNA): TGTGCCAGCAGCTCAAATTGGGGGGAGATAGAGAGATATTTCTTT.

V usage is TRBV27 and J usage is TRBJ2-6, with a possible D match to TRBD1 (6 bases). Per germline, CDR1 MNHEY and CDR2 SMNVEV (reference sequence). CDR3 length: 16 amino acids. Trimming stripped 6 bases from V and 2 bases from J, with 14 bases between. For the CDR3, the DNA is TGTGCCAGCAGACCAGACAGGCAAGCTGGGGCCAACGTCCTGACTTTC. Translation gives CASRPDRQAGANVLTF.

J is TRBJ1-5 and V is TRBV6-1; 9 bases are a match to TRBD1. Germline loops: CDR1 MNHNS, CDR2 SASEGT. This CDR3 has 15 amino acids. Trimming cost V 6 bases and J 4 bases; bases outside gene matches: 7. CDR3 nucleotide sequence: TGTGCCAGCAGCGGGATTGGACAGGGGAATCAGCCCCAGCATTTT. Protein: CASSGIGQGNQPQHF.

The chain couples TRBV19 to TRBJ1-1; the D is unclear. This CDR3 is built from 13 residues. Per germline, CDR1 LNHDA and CDR2 SQIVND (reference sequence). V gave up 2 bases and J gave up 2 bases, with 6 bases separating them. The CDR3 sequence is CASSIRLNTEAFF. CDR3 coding DNA: TGTGCCAGTAGTATAAGACTCAACACTGAAGCTTTCTTT. The full variable domain, with the rest looked up from reference TRBV19 and TRBJ1-1, is DGGITQSPKYLFRKEGQNVTLSCEQNLNHDAMYWYRQDPGQGLRLIYYSQIVNDFQKGDIAEGYSVSREKKESFPLTVTSAQKNPTAFYLCASSIRLNTEAFFGQGTRLTVV.